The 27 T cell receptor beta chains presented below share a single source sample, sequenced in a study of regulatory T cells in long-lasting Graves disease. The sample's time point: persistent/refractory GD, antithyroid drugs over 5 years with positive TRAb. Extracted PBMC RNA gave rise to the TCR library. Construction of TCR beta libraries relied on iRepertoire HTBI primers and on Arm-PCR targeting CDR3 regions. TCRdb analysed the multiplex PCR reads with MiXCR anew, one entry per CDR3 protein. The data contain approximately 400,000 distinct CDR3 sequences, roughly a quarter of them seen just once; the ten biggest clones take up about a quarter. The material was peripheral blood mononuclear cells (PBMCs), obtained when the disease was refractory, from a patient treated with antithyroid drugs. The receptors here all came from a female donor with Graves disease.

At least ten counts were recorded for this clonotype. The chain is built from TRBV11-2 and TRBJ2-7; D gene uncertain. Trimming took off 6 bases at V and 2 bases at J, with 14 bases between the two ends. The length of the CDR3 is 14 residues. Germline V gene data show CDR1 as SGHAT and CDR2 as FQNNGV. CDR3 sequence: CASRDMRLTYEQYF. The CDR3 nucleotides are TGTGCCAGCAGAGACATGAGACTCACCTACGAGCAGTACTTC.

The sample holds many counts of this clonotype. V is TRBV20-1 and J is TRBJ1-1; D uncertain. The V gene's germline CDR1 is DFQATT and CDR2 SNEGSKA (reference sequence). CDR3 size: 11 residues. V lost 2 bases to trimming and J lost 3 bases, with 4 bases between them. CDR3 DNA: TGCAGTGCTAGAATCTACACTGAAGCTTTCTTT. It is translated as CSARIYTEAFF.

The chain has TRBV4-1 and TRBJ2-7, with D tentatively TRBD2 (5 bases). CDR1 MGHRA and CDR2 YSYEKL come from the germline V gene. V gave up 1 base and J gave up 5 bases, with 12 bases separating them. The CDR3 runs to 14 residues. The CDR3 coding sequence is TGCGCCAGCAGCCAAGTGTCGGGGTTGGACGAGCAGTACTTC. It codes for CASSQVSGLDEQYF.

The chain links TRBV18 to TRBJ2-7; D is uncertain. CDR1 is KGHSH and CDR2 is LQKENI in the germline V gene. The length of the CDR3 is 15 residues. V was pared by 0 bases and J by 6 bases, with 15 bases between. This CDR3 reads CASSPPGGSPREQYF. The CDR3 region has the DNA TGTGCCAGCTCACCACCGGGCGGAAGTCCCCGCGAGCAGTACTTC.

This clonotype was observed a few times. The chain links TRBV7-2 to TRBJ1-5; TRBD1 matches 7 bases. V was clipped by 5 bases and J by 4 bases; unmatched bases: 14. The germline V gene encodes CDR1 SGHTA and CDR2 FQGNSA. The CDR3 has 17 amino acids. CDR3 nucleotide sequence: TGTGCCAGCAGCCCTAGGGAGGGGACAGTGGAAAATCAGCCCCAGCATTTT. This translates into CASSPREGTVENQPQHF.

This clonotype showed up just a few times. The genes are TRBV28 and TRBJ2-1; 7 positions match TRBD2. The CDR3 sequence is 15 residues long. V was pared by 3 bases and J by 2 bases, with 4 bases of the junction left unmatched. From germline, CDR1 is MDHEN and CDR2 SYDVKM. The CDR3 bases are TGTGCCAGCAGTTTCAGCGGGAATGCCTACAATGAGCAGTTCTTC. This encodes CASSFSGNAYNEQFF.

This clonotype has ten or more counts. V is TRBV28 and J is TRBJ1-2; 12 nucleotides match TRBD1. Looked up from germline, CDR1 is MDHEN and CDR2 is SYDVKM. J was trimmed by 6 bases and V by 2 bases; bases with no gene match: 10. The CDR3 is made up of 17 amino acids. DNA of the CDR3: TGTGCCAGCAGTTTACTAGGGACAGGGGGCTTACTTAATGGCTACACCTTC. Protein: CASSLLGTGGLLNGYTF.

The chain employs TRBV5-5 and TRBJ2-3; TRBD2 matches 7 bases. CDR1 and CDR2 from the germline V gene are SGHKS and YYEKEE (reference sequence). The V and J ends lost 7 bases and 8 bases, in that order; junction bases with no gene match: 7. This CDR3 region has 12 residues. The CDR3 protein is CASDLGGGTQYF. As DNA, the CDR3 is TGTGCCAGCGACCTGGGGGGGGGTACGCAGTATTTT.

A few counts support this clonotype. The CDR3 DNA follows: TGTGCCACCAGCAGAACTAGCGGGGGCACAGATACGCAGTATTTT. This encodes CATSRTSGGTDTQYF. This rearrangement joins TRBV15 to TRBJ2-3; TRBD2 matches 10 bases. Per germline, CDR1 LNHNV and CDR2 YYDKDF (reference sequence). V gave up 2 bases and J gave up 1 base; unmatched junction bases: 0. The CDR3 consists of 15 residues. The variable domain in full, with the rest retrieved from reference TRBV15 and TRBJ2-3, is DAMVIQNPRYQVTQFGKPVTLSCSQTLNHNVMYWYQQKSSQAPKLLFHYYDKDFNNEADTPDNFQSRRPNTSFCFLDIRSPGLGDTAMYLCATSRTSGGTDTQYFGPGTRLTVL.

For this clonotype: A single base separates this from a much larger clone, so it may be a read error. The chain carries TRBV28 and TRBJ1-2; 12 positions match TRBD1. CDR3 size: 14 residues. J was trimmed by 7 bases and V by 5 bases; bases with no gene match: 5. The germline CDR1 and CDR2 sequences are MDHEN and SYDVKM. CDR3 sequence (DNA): TGTGCCAGCAGTGGGACAGGGGGCGGCTGTGGCTACACCTTC. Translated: CASSGTGGGCGYTF.

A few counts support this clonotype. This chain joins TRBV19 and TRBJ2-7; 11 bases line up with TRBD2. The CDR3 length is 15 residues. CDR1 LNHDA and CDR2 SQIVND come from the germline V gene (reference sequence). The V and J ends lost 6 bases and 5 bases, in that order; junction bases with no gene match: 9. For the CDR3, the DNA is TGTGCCAGTAGCACAACTAGCGGGAGTTCCAACGAGCAGTACTTC. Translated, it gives CASSTTSGSSNEQYF.

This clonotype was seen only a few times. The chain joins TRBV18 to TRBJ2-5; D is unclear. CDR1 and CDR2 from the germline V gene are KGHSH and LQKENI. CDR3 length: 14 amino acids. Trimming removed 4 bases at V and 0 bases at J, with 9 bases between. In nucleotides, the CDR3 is TGTGCCAGCTCACAGCGTCTGTACCAAGAGACCCAGTACTTC. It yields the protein CASSQRLYQETQYF.

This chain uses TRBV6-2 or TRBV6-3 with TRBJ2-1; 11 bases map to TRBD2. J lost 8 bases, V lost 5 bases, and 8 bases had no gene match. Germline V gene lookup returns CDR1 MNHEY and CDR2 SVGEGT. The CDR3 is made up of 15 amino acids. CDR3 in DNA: TGTGCCAGCAGTCCAACTAGCGGGAGTTTTCATGAGCAGTTCTTC. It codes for CASSPTSGSFHEQFF.

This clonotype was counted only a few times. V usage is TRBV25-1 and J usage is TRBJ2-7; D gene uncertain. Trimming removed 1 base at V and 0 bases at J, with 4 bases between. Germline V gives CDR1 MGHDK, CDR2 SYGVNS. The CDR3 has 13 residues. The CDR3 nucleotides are TGTGCCAGCAGTGAATTCGGCTCCTACGAGCAGTACTTC. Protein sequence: CASSEFGSYEQYF.

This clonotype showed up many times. The CDR3 DNA sequence: TGTGCCAGCAGTTTCCTCCGGCTAGCGGGACGGGAGACCCAGTACTTC. The encoded protein is CASSFLRLAGRETQYF. The rearrangement joins TRBV12-3 or TRBV12-4 to TRBJ2-5; TRBD2 matches 9 bases. This CDR3 spans 16 amino acids. The V segment lost 3 bases and the J segment 5 bases; nucleotides outside the gene matches: 10.

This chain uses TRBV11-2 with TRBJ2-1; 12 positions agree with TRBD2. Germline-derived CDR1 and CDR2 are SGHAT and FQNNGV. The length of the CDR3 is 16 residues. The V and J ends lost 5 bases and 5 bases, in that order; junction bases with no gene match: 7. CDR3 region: CASSLLRTSGDNEQFF. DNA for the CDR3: TGTGCCAGCAGCCTCTTAAGGACTAGCGGGGACAATGAGCAGTTCTTC.

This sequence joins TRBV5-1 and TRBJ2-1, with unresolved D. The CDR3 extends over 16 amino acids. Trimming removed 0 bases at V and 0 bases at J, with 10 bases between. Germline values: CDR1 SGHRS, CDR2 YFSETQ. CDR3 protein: CASSLVAHSSYNEQFF. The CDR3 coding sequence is TGCGCCAGCAGCTTGGTGGCCCATAGCTCCTACAATGAGCAGTTCTTC.

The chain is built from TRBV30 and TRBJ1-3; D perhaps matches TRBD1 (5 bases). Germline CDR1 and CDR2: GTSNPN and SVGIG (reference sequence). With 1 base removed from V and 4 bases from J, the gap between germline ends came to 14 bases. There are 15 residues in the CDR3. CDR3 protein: CAWSAIRGAGNTIYF. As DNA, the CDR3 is TGTGCCTGGAGTGCGATTCGGGGCGCCGGAAACACCATATATTTT.

The CDR3 nucleotides are TGTGCCAGCAGCTCGTGGCGGACAGCCCTTGGCCCAGATACGCAGTATTTT. Amino acid sequence: CASSSWRTALGPDTQYF. V and J are TRBV7-8 and TRBJ2-3, with D possibly being TRBD1 (6 bases). Trimming cost V 4 bases and J 4 bases, with 21 bases left between them. The CDR3 contains 17 residues. Germline values: CDR1 SGHVS, CDR2 FQNEAQ.

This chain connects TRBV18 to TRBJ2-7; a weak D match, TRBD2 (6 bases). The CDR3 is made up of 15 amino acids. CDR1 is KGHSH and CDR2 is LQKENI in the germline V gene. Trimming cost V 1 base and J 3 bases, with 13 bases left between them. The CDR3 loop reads CASSPLFAGSYEQYF. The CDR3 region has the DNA TGTGCCAGCTCACCACTCTTCGCGGGAAGCTACGAGCAGTACTTC.

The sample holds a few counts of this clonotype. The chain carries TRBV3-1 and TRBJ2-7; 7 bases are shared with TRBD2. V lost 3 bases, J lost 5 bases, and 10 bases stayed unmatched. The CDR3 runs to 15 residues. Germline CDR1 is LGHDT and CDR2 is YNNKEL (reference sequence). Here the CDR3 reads CASSQRGRAGHEQYF. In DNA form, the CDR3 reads TGTGCCAGCAGCCAGCGAGGGAGGGCCGGCCACGAGCAGTACTTC.

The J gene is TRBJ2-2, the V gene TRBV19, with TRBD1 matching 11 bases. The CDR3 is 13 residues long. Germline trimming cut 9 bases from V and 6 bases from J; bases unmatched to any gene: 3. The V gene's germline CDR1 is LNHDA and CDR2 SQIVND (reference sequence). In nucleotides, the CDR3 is TGTGCCAGCGGACAGGGGGCCGCCGGGGAGCTGTTTTTT. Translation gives CASGQGAAGELFF.

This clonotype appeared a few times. DNA of the CDR3: TGCAGTGCTATAGAGACTAGCGGGAAGGGGACCCAGTACTTC. It translates to CSAIETSGKGTQYF. The J gene is TRBJ2-5, the V gene TRBV20-1; 11 bases are a match to TRBD2. The CDR3 covers 14 residues. With 4 bases clipped from V and 7 bases from J, the junction kept 8 bases outside the gene matches. Germline CDR1 reads DFQATT; CDR2 reads SNEGSKA (reference sequence).

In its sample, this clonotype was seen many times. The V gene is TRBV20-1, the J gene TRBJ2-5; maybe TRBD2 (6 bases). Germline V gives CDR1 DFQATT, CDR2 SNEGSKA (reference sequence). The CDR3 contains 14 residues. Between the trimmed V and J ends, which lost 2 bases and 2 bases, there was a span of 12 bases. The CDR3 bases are TGCAGTGCTAGACGGGCGGGAACTCAAGAGACCCAGTACTTC. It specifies CSARRAGTQETQYF.

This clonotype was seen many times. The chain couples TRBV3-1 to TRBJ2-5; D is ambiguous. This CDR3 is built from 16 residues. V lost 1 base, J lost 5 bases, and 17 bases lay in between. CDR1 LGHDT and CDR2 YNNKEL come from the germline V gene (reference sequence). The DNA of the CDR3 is TGTGCCAGCAGCCAAGTCGCCCGGAGAGTTGGGGAGACCCAGTACTTC. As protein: CASSQVARRVGETQYF.

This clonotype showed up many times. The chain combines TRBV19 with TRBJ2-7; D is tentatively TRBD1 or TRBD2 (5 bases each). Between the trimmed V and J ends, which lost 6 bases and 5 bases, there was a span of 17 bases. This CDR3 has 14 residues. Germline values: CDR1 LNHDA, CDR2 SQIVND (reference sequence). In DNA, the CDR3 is TGTGCCAGTAGAACCGGGCCCCTGGGGGACGAGCAGTACTTC. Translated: CASRTGPLGDEQYF.

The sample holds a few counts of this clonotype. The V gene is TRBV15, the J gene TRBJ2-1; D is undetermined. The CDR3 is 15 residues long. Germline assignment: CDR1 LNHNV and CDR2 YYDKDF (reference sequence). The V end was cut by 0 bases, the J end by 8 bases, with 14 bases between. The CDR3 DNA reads TGTGCCACCAGCAGAGAGGGGAAGCACCAGGATGAGCAGTTCTTC. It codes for CATSREGKHQDEQFF.